The 15 T cell receptor beta chains reported below all come from one sample, sequenced in a study of blood T cell repertoires in COVID-19. Assay: immunoSEQ multiplex PCR; the TCRdb copy retains only in-frame clones and omits some. The data show tens of thousands of clones, 75% to 90% seen once. Source material: peripheral blood. The receptors originated from a woman aged 80 or over with COVID-19, enrolled during active disease.

This chain joins TRBV10-3 and TRBJ1-3, with 10 positions matching TRBD1. Germline-derived CDR1 and CDR2 are ENHRY and SYGVKD. The CDR3 sequence is 15 residues long. Losses at the gene ends were 4 bases for V and 1 base for J; bases not matched to a gene: 1. The CDR3 sequence is CAISGDRGSGNTIYF. The CDR3 DNA reads TGTGCCATCAGTGGGGACAGGGGATCTGGAAACACCATATATTTT.

V and J are TRBV7-3 and TRBJ2-5; 9 bases map to TRBD2. The germline gives CDR1 SGHTA, CDR2 FQGTGA. J gave up 3 bases and V 2 bases, and 7 bases lay outside the gene matches. CDR3 length: 16 residues. CDR3 sequence reads: CASSLGGTSWKETQYF. The DNA of the CDR3 is TGTGCCAGCAGCTTAGGGGGGACTAGCTGGAAAGAGACCCAGTACTTC.

The J gene is TRBJ2-1, the V gene TRBV7-9, with 7 bases fitting TRBD1. Losses at the gene ends were 5 bases for V and 5 bases for J; bases not matched to a gene: 9. The length of the CDR3 is 15 residues. CDR1 and CDR2 from the germline V gene are SEHNR and FQNEAQ (reference sequence). The CDR3 coding sequence is TGTGCCAGCAGCCCACCGGGACAGCGTAACAATGAGCAGTTCTTC. Translating gives CASSPPGQRNNEQFF.

This clone was seen just once. Other DNA variants within this sample encode the same CDR3. The chain uses TRBV5-6 and TRBJ1-5, with D unclear. The V gene lost 8 bases and the J gene lost 6 bases, with 15 bases spanning the gap. This CDR3 spans 13 amino acids. Germline CDR1 SGHDT, CDR2 YYEEEE. The CDR3 region is CASSPGPGQPQHF. In DNA form, the CDR3 reads TGTGCCAGTAGCCCGGGTCCTGGTCAGCCCCAGCATTTT.

Only a few counts were recorded for this clone. The chain couples TRBV5-1 to TRBJ1-1; 11 bases map to TRBD1. The CDR3 has 16 residues. The V gene's germline CDR1 is SGHRS and CDR2 YFSETQ. The V segment lost 3 bases and the J segment 5 bases; nucleotides outside the gene matches: 9. In nucleotides, the CDR3 is TGCGCCAGCAGCTCGTCCCGGGACAGGGGGAGAACTGAAGCTTTCTTT. Encoded protein: CASSSSRDRGRTEAFF.

CDR3 nucleotide sequence: TGTGCCAGCAGTTTAACGGGCACAGATACGCAGTATTTT. This codes for CASSLTGTDTQYF. This chain connects TRBV12-3 or TRBV12-4 to TRBJ2-3; D is unclear. CDR3 length: 13 amino acids. V lost 2 bases to trimming and J lost 1 base, with 4 bases between them.

V gene TRBV4-1 combines with J gene TRBJ1-1, with 9 bases that match TRBD1. The V and J ends lost 1 base and 5 bases, in that order; junction bases with no gene match: 8. Germline V gene lookup returns CDR1 MGHRA and CDR2 YSYEKL. The CDR3 is 16 residues long. The CDR3 here is CASSQGGGTGRTEAFF. In DNA, the CDR3 is TGCGCCAGCAGCCAAGGGGGGGGGACAGGGAGGACTGAAGCTTTCTTT.

The chain couples TRBV7-9 to TRBJ1-2; the match to TRBD1 covers 9 bases. The CDR3 is made up of 14 amino acids. Looked up from germline, CDR1 is SEHNR and CDR2 is FQNEAQ (reference sequence). The V segment lost 3 bases and the J segment 8 bases; nucleotides outside the gene matches: 7. CDR3 DNA sequence: TGTGCCAGCAGCTTGGACAGGGGCTCGGGGGGCTACACCTTC. It specifies CASSLDRGSGGYTF.

The chain combines TRBV7-9 with TRBJ2-1, with 7 bases lining up with TRBD2. Trimming cost V 4 bases and J 0 bases; bases outside gene matches: 3. This CDR3 comprises 15 residues. In germline, CDR1 is SEHNR, CDR2 FQNEAQ (reference sequence). The CDR3 coding sequence is TGTGCCAGCAGCTCGACTAGCCGCTCCTACAATGAGCAGTTCTTC. It encodes CASSSTSRSYNEQFF.

V is TRBV25-1 and J is TRBJ1-2; TRBD1 might be the D (5 bases). CDR3 size: 15 residues. The germline V gene has CDR1 MGHDK and CDR2 SYGVNS. V lost 1 base and J lost 6, with 15 bases in between. The CDR3 loop is CASSESSRGSNGYTF. CDR3 in DNA: TGTGCCAGCAGTGAATCCTCAAGGGGATCGAATGGCTACACCTTC.

The chain carries TRBV5-1 and TRBJ1-2; 10 bases map to TRBD1. V dropped 7 bases and J dropped 3; count of bases not matched to a gene: 6. This CDR3 has 14 amino acids. The germline gives CDR1 SGHRS, CDR2 YFSETQ. This chain's CDR3 is CASGRDRGDYGYTF. The DNA for the CDR3 is TGCGCCAGCGGCCGGGACAGGGGAGACTATGGCTACACCTTC.

The chain is built from TRBV7-2 and TRBJ1-5; no clear D. The CDR3 runs to 13 residues. V lost 1 base and J lost 8, with 9 bases in between. CDR1 is SGHTA and CDR2 is FQGNSA in the germline V gene. The CDR3 region has the DNA TGTGCCAGCAGCTTAGTTTCCGGGGAGCCCCAGCATTTT. This sequence encodes CASSLVSGEPQHF.

The rearrangement uses TRBV27 and TRBJ2-7; TRBD1 matches 7 bases. This CDR3 has 12 amino acids. From germline, CDR1 is MNHEY and CDR2 SMNVEV (reference sequence). Unmatched junction bases numbered 5, after V lost 6 bases and J lost 6 bases. CDR3 residues: CASRTGTREQYF. The CDR3 DNA is TGTGCCAGCAGGACAGGGACGCGCGAGCAGTACTTC.

V and J are TRBV7-2 and TRBJ1-2, with D possibly matching TRBD1 (5 bases). This CDR3 region has 16 residues. V lost 1 base, J lost 1 base, and 13 bases lay in between. CDR1 SGHTA and CDR2 FQGNSA come from the germline V gene. The CDR3 coding sequence is TGTGCCAGCAGCTTAGGGGCAGGGAACTTTAACTATGGCTACACCTTC. Its translation: CASSLGAGNFNYGYTF.

This clone was seen only once. The chain carries TRBV9 and TRBJ2-7; maybe TRBD2 (5 bases). The CDR3 extends over 16 amino acids. V dropped 0 bases and J dropped 5 bases, with 18 bases sitting between them. Germline V lookup: CDR1 SGDLS, CDR2 YYNGEE. The CDR3 bases are TGTGCCAGCAGCGTAGGAGGACTTGGCCGCCTACACGAGCAGTACTTC. This sequence encodes CASSVGGLGRLHEQYF.